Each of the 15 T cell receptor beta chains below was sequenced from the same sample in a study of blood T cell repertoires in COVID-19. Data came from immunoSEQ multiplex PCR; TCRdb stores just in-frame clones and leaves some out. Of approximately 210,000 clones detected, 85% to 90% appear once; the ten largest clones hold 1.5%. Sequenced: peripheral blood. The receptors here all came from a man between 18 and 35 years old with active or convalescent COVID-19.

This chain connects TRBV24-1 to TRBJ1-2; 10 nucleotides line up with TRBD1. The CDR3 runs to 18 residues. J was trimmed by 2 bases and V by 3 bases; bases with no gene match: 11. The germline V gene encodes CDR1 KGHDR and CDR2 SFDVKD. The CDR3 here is CATSDPPGTGEGNYGYTF. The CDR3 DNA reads TGTGCCACCAGTGATCCACCCGGGACAGGGGAAGGAAACTATGGCTACACCTTC.

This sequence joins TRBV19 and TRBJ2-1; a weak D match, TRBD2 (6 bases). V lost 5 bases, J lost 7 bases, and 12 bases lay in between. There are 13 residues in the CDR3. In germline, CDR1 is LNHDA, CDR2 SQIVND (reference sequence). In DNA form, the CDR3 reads TGTGCCAGTAGTTATCTAGCGCTGAATGAGCAGTTCTTC. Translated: CASSYLALNEQFF.

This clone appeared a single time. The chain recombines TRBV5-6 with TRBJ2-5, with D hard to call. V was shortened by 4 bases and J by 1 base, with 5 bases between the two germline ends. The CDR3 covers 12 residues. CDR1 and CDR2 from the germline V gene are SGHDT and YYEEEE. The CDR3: CASSRIQETQYF. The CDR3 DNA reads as TGTGCCAGCAGCCGTATCCAAGAGACCCAGTACTTC.

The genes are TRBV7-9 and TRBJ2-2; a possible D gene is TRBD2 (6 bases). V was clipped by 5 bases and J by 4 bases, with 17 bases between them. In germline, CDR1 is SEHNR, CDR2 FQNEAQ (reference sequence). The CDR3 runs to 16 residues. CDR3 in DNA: TGTGCCAGCAGCCCTCCGGGACTCGACTCCACCGGGGAGCTGTTTTTT. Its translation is CASSPPGLDSTGELFF.

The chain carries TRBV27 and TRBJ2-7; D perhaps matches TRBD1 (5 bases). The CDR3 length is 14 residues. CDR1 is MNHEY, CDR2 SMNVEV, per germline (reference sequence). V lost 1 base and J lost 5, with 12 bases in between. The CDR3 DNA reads TGTGCCAGCAGTTTATGGGCAGGGCCCCACGAGCAGTACTTC. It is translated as CASSLWAGPHEQYF.

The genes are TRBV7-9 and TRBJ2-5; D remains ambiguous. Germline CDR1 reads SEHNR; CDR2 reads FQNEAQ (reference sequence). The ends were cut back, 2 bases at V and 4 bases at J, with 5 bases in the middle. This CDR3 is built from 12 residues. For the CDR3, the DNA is TGTGCCAGCAGCTTACACGGAGAGACCCAGTACTTC. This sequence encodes CASSLHGETQYF.

Here the CDR3 DNA reads TGTGCCAGCAGTCGGACGCCCCGGGCGGGAGGGCCTTCGGATGAGCAGTTCTTC. Translated: CASSRTPRAGGPSDEQFF. The genes are TRBV6-6 and TRBJ2-1, with TRBD2 matching over 9 bases. J gave up 8 bases and V 5 bases, and 19 bases lay outside the gene matches. The length of the CDR3 is 18 residues. CDR1 is MNHNY and CDR2 is SVGAGI in the germline V gene (reference sequence).

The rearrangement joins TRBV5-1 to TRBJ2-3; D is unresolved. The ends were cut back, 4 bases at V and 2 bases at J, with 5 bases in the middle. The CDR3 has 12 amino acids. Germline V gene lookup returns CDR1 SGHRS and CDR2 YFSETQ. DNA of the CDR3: TGCGCCAGCAGCCTGTTCACAGATACGCAGTATTTT. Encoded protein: CASSLFTDTQYF.

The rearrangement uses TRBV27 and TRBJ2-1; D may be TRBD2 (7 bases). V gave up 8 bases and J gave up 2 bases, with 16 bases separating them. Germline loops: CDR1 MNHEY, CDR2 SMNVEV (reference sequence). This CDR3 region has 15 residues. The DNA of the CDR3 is TGTGCCAGCGGTGCGGGGGCAGGAGCCTACAATGAGCAGTTCTTC. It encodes CASGAGAGAYNEQFF.

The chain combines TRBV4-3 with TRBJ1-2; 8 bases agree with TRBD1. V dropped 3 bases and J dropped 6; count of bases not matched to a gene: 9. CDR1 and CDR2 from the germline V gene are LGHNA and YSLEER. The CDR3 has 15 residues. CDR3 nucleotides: TGCGCCAGCAGCCACGATGGGGACAGGCTTGATGGCTACACCTTC. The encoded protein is CASSHDGDRLDGYTF.

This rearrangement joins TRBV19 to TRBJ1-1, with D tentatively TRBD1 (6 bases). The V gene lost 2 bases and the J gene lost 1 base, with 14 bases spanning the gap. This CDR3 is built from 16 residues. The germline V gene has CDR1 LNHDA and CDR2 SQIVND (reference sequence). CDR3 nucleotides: TGTGCCAGTAGTATATATACAGGGCAGGGGAACACTGAAGCTTTCTTT. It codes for CASSIYTGQGNTEAFF.

The CDR3 sequence is CASDSGQGATNEKLFF. The CDR3, as DNA: TGTGCCAGCGATTCGGGACAGGGGGCAACTAATGAAAAACTGTTTTTT. The chain uses TRBV28 and TRBJ1-4; 11 bases line up with TRBD1. Germline CDR1 MDHEN, CDR2 SYDVKM. V dropped 8 bases and J dropped 0; count of bases not matched to a gene: 5. CDR3 length: 16 amino acids.

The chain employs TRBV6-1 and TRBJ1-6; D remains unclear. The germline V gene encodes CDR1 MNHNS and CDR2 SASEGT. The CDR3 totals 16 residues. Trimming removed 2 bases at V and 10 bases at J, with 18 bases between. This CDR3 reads CASSELLFPRRSPLHF. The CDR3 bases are TGTGCCAGCAGTGAACTCTTATTCCCCCGGCGGTCACCCCTCCACTTT.

CDR3 DNA: TGTGCCAGCAGCTTACTAGCCCTTAAGGGGGAGCTGTTTTTT. It is translated as CASSLLALKGELFF. The chain couples TRBV13 to TRBJ2-2, with D perhaps matching TRBD2 (5 bases). V was shortened by 2 bases and J by 8 bases, with 12 bases between the two germline ends. This CDR3 spans 14 amino acids. The V gene's germline CDR1 is PRHDT and CDR2 FYEKMQ (reference sequence).

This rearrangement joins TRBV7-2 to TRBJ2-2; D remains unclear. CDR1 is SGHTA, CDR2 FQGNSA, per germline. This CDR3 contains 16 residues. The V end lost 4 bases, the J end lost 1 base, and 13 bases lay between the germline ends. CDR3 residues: CASSYLTEMNTGELFF. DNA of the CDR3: TGTGCCAGCAGCTACCTTACAGAGATGAACACCGGGGAGCTGTTTTTT.